This T cell receptor beta chain was retrieved from a study of T-cell reconstitution after alpha-beta-depleted transplantation in children (dated by TCRdb to 2016 to 2017). Concerning the study at large: T-cell immune reconstitution after TCRalphabeta/CD19-depleted allogeneic hematopoietic cell transplantation in children was quantitatively tracked in the study by means of TCR repertoire profiling.

The library was obtained by PCR. TCRdb records Illumina HiSeq 2500 as the sequencer. TCR library preparation used molecular barcoding, with unique molecular identifiers applied to normalize quantification of the TCRbeta repertoire. The public reads were quality trimmed at Q25 with fastp and then assembled into clones with MiXCR by TCRdb, keeping productive beta chains. CDR3 protein duplicates are merged, each entry listing the most common genes and DNA. Across this sample there are about 470,000 distinct CDR3 sequences, with 43% seen only once. Of the sample, approximately 25% falls within the top ten clones. On this clonotype: Its antigen remains unidentified. Base quality data are lacking; no much larger clone is found one base away.

Its CDR3 holds 12 amino acids, cysteine through phenylalanine. Left in the record is the CDR3 DNA by itself, 36 bases read in frame from the first base. A distance of 7 bases separates the germline ends of V and J, which lose 4 bases and 3 bases respectively. CDR1 and CDR2 were assigned from the germline V gene as SGHTA and FQGNSA. Taken with the paper, the label for treatment or condition translates to: allogeneic hematopoietic cell transplantation with graft depleted of TCRalphabeta T cells and CD19 B cells. TCRalphabeta/CD19-depleted allogeneic hematopoietic cell grafts were given to the transplant recipients, all of whom were children. Summary of the overall study and its limitations: The frequencies of hyperexpanded clones fell over the following months, and after one year, T-cell counts and TCRbeta diversity were mostly attributed to newly produced T cells. The apparently early alphabetaT-cell count recovery about two months after transplant was reportedly dependent on only several hundred rapidly expanded clones derived from non-depleted graft cells. In some patients, the high TCRbeta diversity seen at day 60 was put down to recipient T cells and intrathymic progenitors that had survived conditioning.

This clonotype was sampled from a girl under 10 years old with aplastic anemia, due to receive a stem cell transplant. The source was PBMCs, collected before TCRalphabeta/CD19-depleted stem cell transplant. Recombination joined TRBV7-2 with TRBJ2-7; TRBD1 is a possible D gene, resting on 5 matching bases. CDR3 sequence: CASSWTLYEQYF. The nucleotides read TGTGCCAGCAGCTGGACACTCTACGAGCAGTACTTC.